This T cell receptor (beta chain) was recorded in a study of shared clonotypes between healthy human individuals. Trimming took off 0 bases at V and 5 bases at J, with 13 bases between the two ends. CDR3 length: 15 residues. Germline V gene data show CDR1 as WNHNN and CDR2 as SYGVQD (reference sequence). Method: immunoSEQ multiplex PCR; TCRdb's copy keeps in-frame clones and lacks some. The sample gives 2,500,000 or so clones, approximately 92% of which show up once; about 0.13% is in the top ten. This clone has only a few counts. The sequence came from a man aged 18 to 30 in good health. The source material was naive CD4+ T cells sorted from blood. As to subset: CD45RA+ positively selected. The chain carries TRBV10-1 and TRBJ1-1; TRBD1 is a possible D gene (6 bases). The CDR3: CASSESQGKRTEAFF. The CDR3 DNA is TGCGCCAGCAGTGAGTCCCAGGGGAAACGAACTGAAGCTTTCTTT.